This TCR beta chain comes out of a study of blood T cell repertoires in COVID-19. For the study at large: Both acute and convalescent COVID-19 samples were obtained from the United States, Italy and Spain. Nucleic acid was either cDNA or gDNA, and it came from T cells, B-cell-depleted T cells, or PBMCs.

Germline CDR1 and CDR2: SGHDN and FVKESK. The CDR3 is 17 amino acids. V gave up 4 bases and J gave up 0 bases; unmatched junction bases: 8. This clone has a single count. Enrolment of Seattle patients took place during active infection, and they were followed longitudinally. The authors' processing: Amplification of reference gene primers provided the estimated nucleated cell counts. Only in-frame clones appear in the TCRdb table, and some are missing; sequencing was by immunoSEQ multiplex PCR. V and J calls and clone size are those listed in that table; D and trimming were worked out from the DNA. Here the sample spans more than 200,000 clones, less than 90% being singletons.

The source material was peripheral blood. The sequence was collected from a woman older than 75 with COVID-19, enrolled during active disease. V usage is TRBV14 and J usage is TRBJ2-2; 7 nucleotides align to TRBD1. The DNA of the CDR3 is TGTGCCAGCAGCCTCTACGAAGGGACAGCGAACACCGGGGAGCTGTTTTTT. It codes for CASSLYEGTANTGELFF.